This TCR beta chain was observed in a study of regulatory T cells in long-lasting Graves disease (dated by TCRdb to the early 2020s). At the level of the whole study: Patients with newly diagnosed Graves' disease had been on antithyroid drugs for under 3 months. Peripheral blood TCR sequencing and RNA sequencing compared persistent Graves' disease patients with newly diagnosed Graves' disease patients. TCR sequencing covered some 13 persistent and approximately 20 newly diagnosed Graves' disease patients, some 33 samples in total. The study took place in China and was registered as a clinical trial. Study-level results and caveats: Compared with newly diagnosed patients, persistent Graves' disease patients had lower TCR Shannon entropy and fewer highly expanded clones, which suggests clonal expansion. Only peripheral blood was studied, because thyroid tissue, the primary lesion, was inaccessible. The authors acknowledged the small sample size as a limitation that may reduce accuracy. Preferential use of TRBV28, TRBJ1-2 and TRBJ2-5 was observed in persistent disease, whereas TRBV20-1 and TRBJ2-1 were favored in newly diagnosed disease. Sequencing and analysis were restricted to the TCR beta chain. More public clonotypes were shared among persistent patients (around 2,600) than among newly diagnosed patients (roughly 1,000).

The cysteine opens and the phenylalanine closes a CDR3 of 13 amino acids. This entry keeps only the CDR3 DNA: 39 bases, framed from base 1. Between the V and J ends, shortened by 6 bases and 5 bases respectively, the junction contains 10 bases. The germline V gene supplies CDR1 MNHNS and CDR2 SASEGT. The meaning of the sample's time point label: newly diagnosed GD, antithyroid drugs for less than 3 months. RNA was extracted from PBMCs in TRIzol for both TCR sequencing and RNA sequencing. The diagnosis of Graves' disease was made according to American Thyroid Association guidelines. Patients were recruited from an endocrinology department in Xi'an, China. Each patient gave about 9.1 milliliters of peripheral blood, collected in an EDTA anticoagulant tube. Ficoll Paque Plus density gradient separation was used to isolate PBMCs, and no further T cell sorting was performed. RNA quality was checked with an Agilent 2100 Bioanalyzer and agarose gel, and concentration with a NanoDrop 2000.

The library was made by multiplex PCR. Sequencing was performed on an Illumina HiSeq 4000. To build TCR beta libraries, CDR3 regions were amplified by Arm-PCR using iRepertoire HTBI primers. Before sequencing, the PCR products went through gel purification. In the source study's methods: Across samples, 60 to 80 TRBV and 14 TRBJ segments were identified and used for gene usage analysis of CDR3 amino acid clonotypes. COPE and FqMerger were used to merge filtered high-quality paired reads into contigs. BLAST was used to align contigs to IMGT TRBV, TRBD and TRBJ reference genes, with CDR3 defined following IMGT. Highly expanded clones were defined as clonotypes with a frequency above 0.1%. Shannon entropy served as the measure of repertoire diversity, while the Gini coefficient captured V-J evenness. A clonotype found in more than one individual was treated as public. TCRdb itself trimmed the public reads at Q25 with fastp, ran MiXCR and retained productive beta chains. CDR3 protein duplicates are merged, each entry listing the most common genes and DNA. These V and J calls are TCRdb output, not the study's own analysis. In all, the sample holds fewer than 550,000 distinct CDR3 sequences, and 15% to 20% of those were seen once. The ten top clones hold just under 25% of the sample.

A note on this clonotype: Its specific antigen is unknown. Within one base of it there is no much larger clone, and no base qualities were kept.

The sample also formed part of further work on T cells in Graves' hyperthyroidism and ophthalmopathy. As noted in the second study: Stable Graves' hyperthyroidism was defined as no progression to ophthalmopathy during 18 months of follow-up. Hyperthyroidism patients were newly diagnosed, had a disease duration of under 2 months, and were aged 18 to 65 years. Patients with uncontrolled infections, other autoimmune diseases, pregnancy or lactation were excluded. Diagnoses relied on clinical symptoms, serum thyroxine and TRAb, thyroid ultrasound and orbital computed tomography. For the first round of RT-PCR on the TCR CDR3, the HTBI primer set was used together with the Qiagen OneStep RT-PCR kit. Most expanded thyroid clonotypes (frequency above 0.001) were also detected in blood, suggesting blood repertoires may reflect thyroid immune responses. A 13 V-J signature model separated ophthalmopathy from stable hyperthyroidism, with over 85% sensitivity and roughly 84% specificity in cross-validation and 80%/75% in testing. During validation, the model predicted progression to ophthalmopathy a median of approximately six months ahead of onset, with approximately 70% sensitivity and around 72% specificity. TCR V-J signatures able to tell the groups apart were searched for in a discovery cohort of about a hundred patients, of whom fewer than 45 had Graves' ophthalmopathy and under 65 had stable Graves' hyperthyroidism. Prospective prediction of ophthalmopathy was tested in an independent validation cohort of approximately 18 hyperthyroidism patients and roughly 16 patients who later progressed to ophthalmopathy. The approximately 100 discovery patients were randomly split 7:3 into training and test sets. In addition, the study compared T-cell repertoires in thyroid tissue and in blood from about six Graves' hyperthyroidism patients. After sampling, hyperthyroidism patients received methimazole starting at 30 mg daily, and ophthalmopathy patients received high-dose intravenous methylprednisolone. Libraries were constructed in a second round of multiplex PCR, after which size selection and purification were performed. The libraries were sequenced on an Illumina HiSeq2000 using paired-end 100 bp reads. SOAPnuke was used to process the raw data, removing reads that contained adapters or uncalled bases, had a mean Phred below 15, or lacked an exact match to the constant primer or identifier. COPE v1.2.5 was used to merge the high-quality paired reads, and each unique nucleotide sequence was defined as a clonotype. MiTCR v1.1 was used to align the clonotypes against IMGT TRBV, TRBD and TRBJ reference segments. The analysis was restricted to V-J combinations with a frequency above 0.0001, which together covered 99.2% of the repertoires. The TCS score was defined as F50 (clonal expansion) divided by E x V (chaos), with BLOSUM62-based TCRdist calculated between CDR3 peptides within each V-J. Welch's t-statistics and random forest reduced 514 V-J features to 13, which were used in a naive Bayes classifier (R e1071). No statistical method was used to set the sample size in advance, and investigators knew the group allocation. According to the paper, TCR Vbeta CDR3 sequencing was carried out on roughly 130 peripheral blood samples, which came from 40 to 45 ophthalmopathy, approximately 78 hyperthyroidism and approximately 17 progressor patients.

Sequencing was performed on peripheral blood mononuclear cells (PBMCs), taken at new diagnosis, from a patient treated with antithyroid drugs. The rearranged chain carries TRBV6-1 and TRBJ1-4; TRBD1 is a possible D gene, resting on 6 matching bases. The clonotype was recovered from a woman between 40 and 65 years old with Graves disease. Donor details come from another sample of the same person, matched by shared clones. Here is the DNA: TGTGCCAGCAGGGGACACATCAATGAAAAACTGTTTTTT. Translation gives CASRGHINEKLFF.